Each of the 23 T cell receptor beta chains below was sequenced from the same sample in a study of T cell responses to AZD1222 COVID-19 vaccine. The protocol was immunoSEQ multiplex PCR, while the TCRdb copy is restricted to in-frame clones and leaves out a portion. The sample lists 150,000 to 200,000 clones; approximately 92% were seen once. The source was peripheral blood, collected 28 days after the second dose of the MenACWY control vaccine. Receptors originate from an adult who received the MenACWY meningococcal vaccine as a control.

This sequence joins TRBV12-5 and TRBJ1-1; D might be TRBD1 (6 bases). Germline loops: CDR1 LGHNT, CDR2 FRNRAP. V was pared by 2 bases and J by 1 base, with 14 bases between. The CDR3 loop spans 16 amino acids. CDR3 in amino acids: CASGLFRTERNTEAFF. The DNA of the CDR3 is TGTGCTAGTGGTTTGTTCCGGACAGAGAGGAACACTGAAGCTTTCTTT.

This chain joins TRBV7-9 and TRBJ1-4; maybe TRBD1 (6 bases). The CDR3 is made up of 13 amino acids. Trimming pared 3 bases from V and 7 bases from J, leaving 9 bases between. Germline CDR1 reads SEHNR; CDR2 reads FQNEAQ (reference sequence). The CDR3 DNA is TGTGCCAGCAGCTTGGGGGGCGGTGAAAAACTGTTTTTT. Its translation is CASSLGGGEKLFF.

This chain uses TRBV7-2 with TRBJ1-1, with unresolved D. Trimming removed 3 bases from V and 7 bases from J, with 21 bases in between. Germline V gene lookup returns CDR1 SGHTA and CDR2 FQGNSA. This CDR3 is built from 16 residues. CDR3 coding DNA: TGTGCCAGCAGCTTTGCCCCGACCGGGGAGGCTGGTGAAGCTTTCTTT. Its translation is CASSFAPTGEAGEAFF. The full variable domain, completed using reference TRBV7-2 and TRBJ1-1, is GAGVSQSPSNKVTEKGKDVELRCDPISGHTALYWYRQSLGQGLEFLIYFQGNSAPDKSGLPSDRFSAERTGGSVSTLTIQRTQQEDSAVYLCASSFAPTGEAGEAFFGQGTRLTVV.

The rearrangement uses TRBV29-1 and TRBJ2-1; D not resolved. The CDR3 is 15 amino acids. Germline V gene lookup returns CDR1 SQVTM and CDR2 ANQGSEA. V was clipped by 4 bases and J by 7 bases, with 20 bases between them. The CDR3 region has the DNA TGCAGCGTTGTCACAACCCGGGTATTGGGGAATGAGCAGTTCTTC. It translates to CSVVTTRVLGNEQFF.

The chain is built from TRBV7-2 and TRBJ1-2; the D gene is possibly TRBD1 (5 bases). CDR3 length: 15 amino acids. Trimming pared 5 bases from V and 8 bases from J, leaving 21 bases between. Germline CDR1 reads SGHTA; CDR2 reads FQGNSA. The DNA for the CDR3 is TGTGCCAGCAGCGCATTAATACAGGCGCCGCAGGGCTACACCTTC. It translates to CASSALIQAPQGYTF. Together with reference TRBV7-2 and TRBJ1-2, the CDR3 gives the full variable domain: GAGVSQSPSNKVTEKGKDVELRCDPISGHTALYWYRQSLGQGLEFLIYFQGNSAPDKSGLPSDRFSAERTGGSVSTLTIQRTQQEDSAVYLCASSALIQAPQGYTFGSGTRLTVV.

This sequence joins TRBV19 and TRBJ1-3, with D perhaps TRBD1 (5 bases). Per germline, CDR1 LNHDA and CDR2 SQIVND (reference sequence). Trimming removed 3 bases from V and 0 bases from J, with 9 bases in between. This CDR3 contains 15 residues. The CDR3 DNA reads as TGTGCCAGTAGTATGCAGGGAGCCTCTGGAAACACCATATATTTT. Translating it yields CASSMQGASGNTIYF.

The J gene is TRBJ1-5, the V gene TRBV5-6, with 8 nucleotides matching TRBD1. The CDR3 contains 15 residues. Germline assignment: CDR1 SGHDT and CDR2 YYEEEE. Trimming cost V 3 bases and J 3 bases; bases outside gene matches: 5. This CDR3 is CASSSRQGHNQPQHF. The CDR3 DNA follows: TGTGCCAGCAGCTCCCGACAGGGGCACAATCAGCCCCAGCATTTT.

This clone has more than one count but fewer than ten. The genes are TRBV27 and TRBJ1-5; the D gene is possibly TRBD1 (5 bases). The germline gives CDR1 MNHEY, CDR2 SMNVEV (reference sequence). This CDR3 is built from 14 residues. V gave up 5 bases and J gave up 7 bases, with 15 bases separating them. The CDR3 DNA sequence: TGTGCCAGCAGTCCTGGGCCAGGGTGGCAGCCCCAGCATTTT. It specifies CASSPGPGWQPQHF.

The chain employs TRBV28 and TRBJ1-2, with D possibly matching TRBD1 (5 bases). Between the trimmed V and J ends, which lost 8 bases and 2 bases, there was a span of 15 bases. Germline CDR1 is MDHEN and CDR2 is SYDVKM. CDR3 size: 14 residues. CDR3 residues: CASSPPAGNYGYTF. CDR3 nucleotides: TGTGCCAGCTCACCTCCCGCAGGGAACTATGGCTACACCTTC.

This clone was observed a single time. The gene calls are TRBV10-3 and TRBJ1-5; no clear D gene. V was cut by 2 bases and J by 1 base, with 6 bases left in between. This CDR3 contains 14 residues. Germline CDR1 reads ENHRY; CDR2 reads SYGVKD. This chain's CDR3 is CAISEKLSNQPQHF. The CDR3 coding sequence is TGTGCCATCAGTGAGAAGCTCAGCAATCAGCCCCAGCATTTT.

The V and J genes are TRBV3-1 (or the pseudogene TRBV3-2) and TRBJ2-7; 8 bases are a match to TRBD2. Germline loops: CDR1 LGHDT, CDR2 YNNKEL (reference sequence). The CDR3 loop spans 15 amino acids. V gave up 4 bases and J gave up 6 bases; unmatched junction bases: 11. The DNA of the CDR3 is TGTGCCAGCAGCCGCTTCGGGAGGGCTAGGGGCGAGCAGTACTTC. Protein sequence: CASSRFGRARGEQYF.

This clone was picked up a small number of times. This chain uses TRBV5-4 with TRBJ1-2; 9 bases are shared with TRBD1. CDR3 length equals 15 residues. Unmatched junction bases numbered 10, after V lost 6 bases and J lost 4 bases. Germline-derived CDR1 and CDR2 are SGHNT and YYREEE (reference sequence). CDR3 sequence: CASNSNRGQGYGYTF. The DNA of the CDR3 is TGTGCCAGCAACTCAAACAGGGGGCAGGGCTATGGCTACACCTTC.

J is TRBJ1-2 and V is TRBV9; D not resolved. This CDR3 is 14 amino acids long. Between the trimmed V and J ends, which lost 0 bases and 2 bases, there was a span of 8 bases. Germline V CDR1 and CDR2: SGDLS, YYNGEE. This CDR3 is CASSVDEGNYGYTF. CDR3 in DNA: TGTGCCAGCAGCGTAGACGAAGGGAACTATGGCTACACCTTC.

This clone appeared a single time. The chain is built from TRBV4-1 and TRBJ1-1; TRBD1 might be the D (6 bases). There are 14 residues in the CDR3. CDR1 and CDR2 from the germline V gene are MGHRA and YSYEKL. V was trimmed by 3 bases and J by 2 bases, leaving 10 bases between them. CDR3 bases: TGCGCCAGCAGCCAGGCGGGACAAAACACTGAAGCTTTCTTT. Translating gives CASSQAGQNTEAFF.

The V gene is TRBV11-2, the J gene TRBJ1-5; TRBD1 matches 7 bases. There are 15 residues in the CDR3. The germline V gene encodes CDR1 SGHAT and CDR2 FQNNGV. V lost 7 bases, J lost 4 bases, and 10 bases stayed unmatched. The CDR3 loop reads CASTRGQAPNQPQHF. CDR3 coding DNA: TGTGCCAGCACCCGAGGACAGGCCCCTAATCAGCCCCAGCATTTT. Together with reference TRBV11-2 and TRBJ1-5, the CDR3 gives the full variable domain: EAGVAQSPRYKIIEKRQSVAFWCNPISGHATLYWYQQILGQGPKLLIQFQNNGVVDDSQLPKDRFSAERLKGVDSTLKIQPAKLEDSAVYLCASTRGQAPNQPQHFGDGTRLSIL.

This clone was recorded once. This chain links TRBV7-9 with TRBJ2-7, with a possible D match to TRBD2 (5 bases). CDR1 is SEHNR, CDR2 FQNEAQ, per germline (reference sequence). CDR3 size: 13 residues. Trimming removed 5 bases from V and 6 bases from J, with 14 bases in between. CDR3 in DNA: TGTGCCAGCAGCCGGACTGATTTGGGCGAGCAGTACTTC. Its translation: CASSRTDLGEQYF. The whole variable domain, remainder taken from reference TRBV7-9 and TRBJ2-7, is DTGVSQNPRHKITKRGQNVTFRCDPISEHNRLYWYRQTLGQGPEFLTYFQNEAQLEKSRLLSDRFSAERPKGSFSTLEIQRTEQGDSAMYLCASSRTDLGEQYFGPGTRLTVT.

The chain carries TRBV7-2 and TRBJ1-4; D is unresolved. This CDR3 spans 12 amino acids. Trimming shortened V by 6 bases and J by 10 bases, and 12 bases separated the two germline ends. Germline V CDR1 and CDR2: SGHTA, FQGNSA. The DNA of the CDR3 is TGTGCCAGCAGACCTCCGGGAGGAAAACTGTTTTTT. It yields the protein CASRPPGGKLFF.

V is TRBV19 and J is TRBJ1-5, with 10 positions matching TRBD1. The CDR3 runs to 15 residues. With V trimmed by 11 bases and J by 4 bases, 11 bases remained unmatched. Germline-derived CDR1 and CDR2 are LNHDA and SQIVND (reference sequence). The CDR3: CASSWDRGVNQPQHF. The CDR3 DNA follows: TGTGCCTCTAGTTGGGACAGGGGTGTTAATCAGCCCCAGCATTTT.

CDR3 region: CASSTTGDMNTEAFF. In DNA form, the CDR3 reads TGCGCCAGCAGTACCACAGGGGATATGAACACTGAAGCTTTCTTT. The chain couples TRBV5-1 to TRBJ1-1; 7 nucleotides agree with TRBD1. The V segment lost 5 bases and the J segment 0 bases; nucleotides outside the gene matches: 7. The CDR3 is made up of 15 amino acids. Germline values: CDR1 SGHRS, CDR2 YFSETQ.

V gene TRBV18 combines with J gene TRBJ2-7, with D maybe TRBD2 (6 bases). The V end lost 8 bases, the J end lost 1 base, and 6 bases lay between the germline ends. The CDR3 length is 11 residues. CDR1 and CDR2 (germline): KGHSH, LQKENI. The CDR3, as DNA: TGTGCCAGCCGGGGGTCCTACGAGCAGTACTTC. Its protein is CASRGSYEQYF.

The chain has TRBV19 and TRBJ2-2, with D unresolved. The germline V gene encodes CDR1 LNHDA and CDR2 SQIVND (reference sequence). The CDR3 is 12 amino acids. V lost 6 bases and J lost 5, with 7 bases in between. In nucleotides, the CDR3 is TGTGCCAGTAGACAGTGGACCGGGGAGCTGTTTTTT. Protein sequence: CASRQWTGELFF.

Only a few counts were recorded for this clone. This chain connects TRBV30 to TRBJ2-7; 8 bases are a match to TRBD1. Per the germline V gene, CDR1 is GTSNPN and CDR2 is SVGIG (reference sequence). The V segment lost 0 bases and the J segment 2 bases; nucleotides outside the gene matches: 3. The CDR3 consists of 14 residues. CDR3 sequence reads: CAWSVRTGTYEQYF. CDR3 coding DNA: TGTGCCTGGAGTGTACGGACAGGGACCTACGAGCAGTACTTC.

The V call is TRBV7-2, the J call TRBJ1-5; maybe TRBD1 (5 bases). This CDR3 region has 14 residues. Germline V CDR1 and CDR2: SGHTA, FQGNSA. The V end lost 4 bases, the J end lost 0 bases, and 7 bases lay between the germline ends. CDR3 sequence (DNA): TGTGCCAGCAGCTGGGGGGTTAGCAATCAGCCCCAGCATTTT. Amino acid sequence: CASSWGVSNQPQHF.